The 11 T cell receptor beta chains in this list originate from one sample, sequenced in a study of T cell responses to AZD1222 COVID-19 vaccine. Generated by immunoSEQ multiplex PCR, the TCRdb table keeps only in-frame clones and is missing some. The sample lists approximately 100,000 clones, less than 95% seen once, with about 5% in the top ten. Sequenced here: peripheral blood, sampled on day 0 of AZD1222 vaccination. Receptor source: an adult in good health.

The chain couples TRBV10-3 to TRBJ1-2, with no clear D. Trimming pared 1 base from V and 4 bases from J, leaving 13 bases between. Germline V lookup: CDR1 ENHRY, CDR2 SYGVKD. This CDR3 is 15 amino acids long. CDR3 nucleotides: TGTGCCATCAGTGAGTACACCGGTACGGGCTATGGCTACACCTTC. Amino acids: CAISEYTGTGYGYTF.

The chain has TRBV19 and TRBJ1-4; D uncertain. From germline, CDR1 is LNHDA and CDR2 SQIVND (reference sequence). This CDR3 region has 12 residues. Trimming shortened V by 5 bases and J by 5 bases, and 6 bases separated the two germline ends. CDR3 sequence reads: CASSPGNEKLFF. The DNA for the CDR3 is TGTGCCAGTAGTCCGGGAAATGAAAAACTGTTTTTT. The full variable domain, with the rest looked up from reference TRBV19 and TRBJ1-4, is DGGITQSPKYLFRKEGQNVTLSCEQNLNHDAMYWYRQDPGQGLRLIYYSQIVNDFQKGDIAEGYSVSREKKESFPLTVTSAQKNPTAFYLCASSPGNEKLFFGSGTQLSVL.

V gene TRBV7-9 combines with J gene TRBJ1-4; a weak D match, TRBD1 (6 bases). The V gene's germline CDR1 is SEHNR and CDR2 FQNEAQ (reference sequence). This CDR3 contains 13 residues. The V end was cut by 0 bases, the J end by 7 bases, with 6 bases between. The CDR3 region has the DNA TGTGCCAGCAGCTTAGCGGGGGCTGAAAAACTGTTTTTT. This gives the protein CASSLAGAEKLFF. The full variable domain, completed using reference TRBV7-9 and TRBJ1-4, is DTGVSQNPRHKITKRGQNVTFRCDPISEHNRLYWYRQTLGQGPEFLTYFQNEAQLEKSRLLSDRFSAERPKGSFSTLEIQRTEQGDSAMYLCASSLAGAEKLFFGSGTQLSVL.

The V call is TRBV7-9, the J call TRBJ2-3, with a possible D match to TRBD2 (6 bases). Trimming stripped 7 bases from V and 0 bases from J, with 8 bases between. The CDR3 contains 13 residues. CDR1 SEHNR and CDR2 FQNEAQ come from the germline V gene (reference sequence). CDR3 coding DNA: TGTGCCAGCACGGGGGTTAGCACAGATACGCAGTATTTT. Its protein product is CASTGVSTDTQYF.

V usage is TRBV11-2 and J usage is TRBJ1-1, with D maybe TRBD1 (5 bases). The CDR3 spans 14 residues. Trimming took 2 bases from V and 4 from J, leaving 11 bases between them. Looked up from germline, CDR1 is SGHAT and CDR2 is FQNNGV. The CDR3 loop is CASSLSGGGTEAFF. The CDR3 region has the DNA TGTGCCAGCAGCTTATCGGGTGGGGGCACTGAAGCTTTCTTT.

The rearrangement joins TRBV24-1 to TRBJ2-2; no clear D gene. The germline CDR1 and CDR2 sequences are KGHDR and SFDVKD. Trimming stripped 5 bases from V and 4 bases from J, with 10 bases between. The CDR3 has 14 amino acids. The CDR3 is CATSGYSATGELFF. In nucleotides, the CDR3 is TGTGCCACCAGTGGGTACAGTGCCACCGGGGAGCTGTTTTTT.

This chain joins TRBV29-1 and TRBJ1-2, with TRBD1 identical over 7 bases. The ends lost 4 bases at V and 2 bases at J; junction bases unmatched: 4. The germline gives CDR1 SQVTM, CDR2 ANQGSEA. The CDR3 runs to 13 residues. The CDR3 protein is CSVVPQGNYGYTF. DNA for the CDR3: TGCAGCGTTGTTCCACAGGGGAACTATGGCTACACCTTC.

In DNA, the CDR3 is TGTGCCAGCAGCTTACTATGGGTTGAAAACGAGCAGTACTTC. It encodes CASSLLWVENEQYF. This chain connects TRBV7-2 to TRBJ2-7; D is uncertain. The CDR3 has 14 amino acids. Germline V gene data show CDR1 as SGHTA and CDR2 as FQGNSA. V was shortened by 2 bases and J by 5 bases, with 13 bases between the two germline ends.

CDR3 amino acids: CASSVAVGGRTNQPQHF. The CDR3, as DNA: TGTGCCAGCAGTGTGGCGGTAGGGGGCCGCACTAATCAGCCCCAGCATTTT. This chain links TRBV6-4 with TRBJ1-5; 7 nucleotides match TRBD1. The CDR3 runs 17 residues. Germline CDR1 reads MRHNA; CDR2 reads SNTAGT. Unmatched junction bases numbered 13, after V lost 4 bases and J lost 4 bases.

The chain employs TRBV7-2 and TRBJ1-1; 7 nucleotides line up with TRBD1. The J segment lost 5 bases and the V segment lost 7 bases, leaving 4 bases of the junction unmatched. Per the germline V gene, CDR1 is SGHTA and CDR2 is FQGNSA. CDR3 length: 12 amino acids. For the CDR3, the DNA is TGTGCCAGCAAGACAGGGAAAACTGAAGCTTTCTTT. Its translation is CASKTGKTEAFF.

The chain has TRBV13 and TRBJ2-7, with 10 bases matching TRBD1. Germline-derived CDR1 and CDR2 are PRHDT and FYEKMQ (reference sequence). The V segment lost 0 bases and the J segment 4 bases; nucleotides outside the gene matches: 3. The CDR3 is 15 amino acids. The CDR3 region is CASSLGTGGEYEQYF. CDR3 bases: TGTGCCAGCAGCTTAGGGACAGGGGGCGAGTACGAGCAGTACTTC.